This T cell receptor beta chain was recorded in a study of blood T cell repertoires in COVID-19. The CDR3 covers 17 residues. The V gene's germline CDR1 is SGHNT and CDR2 YENEEA. Unmatched junction bases numbered 7, after V lost 0 bases and J lost 1 base. Some clones are missing from TCRdb's copy, which holds only in-frame ones; the method was immunoSEQ multiplex PCR. The sample holds more than 200,000 clones, around 80% seen once. This sequence originates from a woman aged 80 or over with COVID-19, enrolled during active disease. The rearrangement links TRBV11-3 to TRBJ2-7; 9 nucleotides match TRBD1. The specimen sequenced was peripheral blood. The CDR3 loop is CASSLETSDRGSYEQYF. CDR3 sequence (DNA): TGTGCCAGCAGCTTAGAAACTTCGGACAGGGGATCCTACGAGCAGTACTTC.